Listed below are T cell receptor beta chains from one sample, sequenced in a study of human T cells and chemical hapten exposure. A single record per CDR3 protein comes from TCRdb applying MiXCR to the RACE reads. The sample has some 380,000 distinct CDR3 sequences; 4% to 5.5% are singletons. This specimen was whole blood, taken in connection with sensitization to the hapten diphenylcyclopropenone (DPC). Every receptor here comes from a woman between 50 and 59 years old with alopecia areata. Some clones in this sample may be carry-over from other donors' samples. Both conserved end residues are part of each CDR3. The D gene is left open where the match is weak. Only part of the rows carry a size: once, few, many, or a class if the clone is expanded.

CDR3 protein: CASWQGGPTEQYF
CDR3 DNA: TGTGCCTCATGGCAGGGGGGACCTACGGAGCAGTACTTC
J gene: TRBJ2-7
D gene: .
V gene: TRBV19
clone size: .

CDR3 protein: CASSLDPGDSYGYTF
CDR3 DNA: TGTGCCAGCAGCTTGGACCCAGGGGATTCCTATGGCTACACCTTC
J gene: TRBJ1-2
D gene: .
V gene: TRBV5-8
clone size: few

CDR3 protein: CAWSPSVSDNEQFF
CDR3 DNA: TGTGCCTGGAGCCCCTCGGTATCTGACAATGAGCAGTTCTTC
J gene: TRBJ2-1
D gene: .
V gene: TRBV30
clone size: .

CDR3 protein: CSGLTGTGGFNEQYF
CDR3 DNA: TGCAGTGGTCTGACCGGGACAGGGGGTTTCAACGAGCAGTACTTC
J gene: TRBJ2-7
D gene: TRBD1
V gene: TRBV20-1
clone size: few

CDR3 protein: CASSLGARAYNEQFF
CDR3 DNA: TGTGCCAGCAGTTTGGGGGCGCGGGCCTACAATGAGCAGTTCTTC
J gene: TRBJ2-1
D gene: .
V gene: TRBV28
clone size: many

CDR3 protein: CASSYRELGSPLHF
CDR3 DNA: TGTGCCAGCAGCTACAGGGAGCTCGGATCACCCCTCCACTTT
J gene: TRBJ1-6
D gene: .
V gene: TRBV5-6
clone size: many

CDR3 protein: CASSLSSFSVDTQYF
CDR3 DNA: TGTGCCAGCAGCTTGAGTAGTTTTTCGGTCGATACGCAGTATTTT
J gene: TRBJ2-3
D gene: .
V gene: TRBV5-5
clone size: many

CDR3 protein: CSAGDSSHNYGYTF
CDR3 DNA: TGCAGTGCCGGTGACAGCTCTCATAACTATGGCTACACCTTC
J gene: TRBJ1-2
D gene: .
V gene: TRBV20-1
clone size: many

CDR3 protein: CASSPEYSNQPQHF
CDR3 DNA: TGTGCCAGCAGCCCCGAGTATAGCAATCAGCCCCAGCATTTT
J gene: TRBJ1-5
D gene: .
V gene: TRBV6-5
clone size: .

CDR3 protein: CASSRRQGTNIQYF
CDR3 DNA: TGCGCCAGCTCCAGGAGGCAGGGGACGAACATTCAGTACTTC
J gene: TRBJ2-4
D gene: .
V gene: TRBV5-1
clone size: many

CDR3 protein: CASSRPSRSLVGEQYF
CDR3 DNA: TGTGCCAGCTCACGACCGTCTCGCTCCCTCGTAGGCGAGCAGTACTTC
J gene: TRBJ2-7
D gene: .
V gene: TRBV18
clone size: .

CDR3 protein: CSVATGLAKNIQYF
CDR3 DNA: TGCAGCGTAGCTACAGGACTAGCCAAAAACATTCAGTACTTC
J gene: TRBJ2-4
D gene: .
V gene: TRBV29-1
clone size: .

CDR3 protein: CASSQRTGNTIYF
CDR3 DNA: TGTGCCAGCAGCCAGCGGACAGGAAACACCATATATTTT
J gene: TRBJ1-3
D gene: .
V gene: TRBV7-2
clone size: many

CDR3 protein: CASSLGGQGNGYTF
CDR3 DNA: TGCGCCAGCAGCTTGGGCGGACAGGGAAATGGCTACACCTTC
J gene: TRBJ1-2
D gene: TRBD1
V gene: TRBV5-1
clone size: many

CDR3 protein: CASSATVNTEAFF
CDR3 DNA: TGTGCCAGCAGCGCCACCGTGAACACTGAAGCTTTCTTT
J gene: TRBJ1-1
D gene: .
V gene: TRBV7-9
clone size: many

CDR3 protein: CASSVGASGNTIYF
CDR3 DNA: TGTGCCAGCAGCGTTGGCGCCTCTGGAAACACCATATATTTT
J gene: TRBJ1-3
D gene: .
V gene: TRBV9
clone size: .

CDR3 protein: CASSGIIRGGYNEQFF
CDR3 DNA: TGTGCCAGCTCTGGAATTATTCGGGGAGGATACAATGAGCAGTTCTTC
J gene: TRBJ2-1
D gene: .
V gene: TRBV18
clone size: .

CDR3 protein: CAISEEQGDTQYF
CDR3 DNA: TGTGCCATCAGTGAGGAGCAAGGGGATACGCAGTATTTT
J gene: TRBJ2-3
D gene: .
V gene: TRBV10-3
clone size: many

CDR3 protein: CSARDQRDLYEQYF
CDR3 DNA: TGCAGTGCTAGAGACCAGCGGGACCTCTACGAGCAGTACTTC
J gene: TRBJ2-7
D gene: TRBD2
V gene: TRBV20-1
clone size: .

CDR3 protein: CASSYPTGTGLTEQFF
CDR3 DNA: TGTGCCAGCAGTTACCCGACCGGGACAGGGTTAACTGAGCAGTTCTTC
J gene: TRBJ2-1
D gene: TRBD1
V gene: TRBV6-6
clone size: few

CDR3 protein: CASSEAPSAGGPTWDTQYF
CDR3 DNA: TGTGCCAGCAGTGAAGCCCCGTCGGCGGGAGGCCCCACTTGGGATACGCAGTATTTT
J gene: TRBJ2-3
D gene: TRBD2
V gene: TRBV6-1
clone size: many

CDR3 protein: CASSYPGRGTEAFF
CDR3 DNA: TGTGCCAGCAGTTACCCCGGTCGGGGCACTGAAGCTTTCTTT
J gene: TRBJ1-1
D gene: .
V gene: TRBV6-5
clone size: many

CDR3 protein: CASSLANGQPQHF
CDR3 DNA: TGTGCCAGCAGCTTAGCGAACGGACAGCCCCAGCATTTT
J gene: TRBJ1-5
D gene: .
V gene: TRBV7-2
clone size: many

CDR3 protein: CSARATNEKLFF
CDR3 DNA: TGCAGCGCGCGGGCAACTAATGAAAAACTGTTTTTT
J gene: TRBJ1-4
D gene: .
V gene: TRBV29-1
clone size: few

CDR3 protein: CSAREGRGTEAFF
CDR3 DNA: TGCAGTGCTAGGGAGGGGCGGGGCACTGAAGCTTTCTTT
J gene: TRBJ1-1
D gene: .
V gene: TRBV20-1
clone size: few

CDR3 protein: CASSFGQGVEKLFF
CDR3 DNA: TGTGCCAGCAGTTTCGGGCAGGGTGTAGAAAAACTGTTTTTT
J gene: TRBJ1-4
D gene: .
V gene: TRBV12-3/TRBV12-4
clone size: .

CDR3 protein: CASSHPGGGTEAFF
CDR3 DNA: TGTGCCAGCAGCCATCCAGGGGGAGGCACTGAAGCTTTCTTT
J gene: TRBJ1-1
D gene: TRBD1
V gene: TRBV27
clone size: many

CDR3 protein: CASSAGTGAYEQYF
CDR3 DNA: TGTGCCAGCAGCGCCGGGACAGGGGCCTACGAGCAGTACTTC
J gene: TRBJ2-7
D gene: TRBD1
V gene: TRBV6-5
clone size: many

CDR3 protein: CASSLTGPSAGETQYF
CDR3 DNA: TGTGCCAGCAGTTTAACCGGCCCTAGCGCGGGAGAGACCCAGTACTTC
J gene: TRBJ2-5
D gene: .
V gene: TRBV12-3/TRBV12-4
clone size: few

CDR3 protein: CAVGTLAATGELFF
CDR3 DNA: TGTGCCGTAGGTACTTTAGCGGCAACCGGGGAGCTGTTTTTT
J gene: TRBJ2-2
D gene: .
V gene: TRBV5-6
clone size: few

CDR3 protein: CATSRVPRDEILGRAFF
CDR3 DNA: TGTGCCACCAGCAGAGTGCCGCGGGATGAGATCTTAGGGAGAGCTTTCTTT
J gene: TRBJ1-1
D gene: .
V gene: TRBV15
clone size: .

CDR3 protein: CASSEGGPNTGELFF
CDR3 DNA: TGTGCCAGCAGTGAGGGGGGGCCGAACACCGGGGAGCTGTTTTTT
J gene: TRBJ2-2
D gene: .
V gene: TRBV6-4
clone size: many

CDR3 protein: CASSRGPNTGELFF
CDR3 DNA: TGTGCCAGCAGTAGGGGGCCGAACACCGGGGAGCTGTTTTTT
J gene: TRBJ2-2
D gene: TRBD1
V gene: TRBV13
clone size: many

CDR3 protein: CASSPGAAKNIQYF
CDR3 DNA: TGTGCCAGCTCACCAGGGGCAGCCAAAAACATTCAGTACTTC
J gene: TRBJ2-4
D gene: .
V gene: TRBV18
clone size: few

CDR3 protein: CASSLSGRVTDTQYF
CDR3 DNA: TGTGCCAGCAGCTTAAGCGGGCGGGTCACAGATACGCAGTATTTT
J gene: TRBJ2-3
D gene: .
V gene: TRBV9
clone size: many

CDR3 protein: CSAGRGANTGELFF
CDR3 DNA: TGCAGTGCTGGGAGGGGGGCAAACACCGGGGAGCTGTTTTTT
J gene: TRBJ2-2
D gene: .
V gene: TRBV20-1
clone size: .

CDR3 protein: CASSKTGNTEAFF
CDR3 DNA: TGTGCCAGCAGTAAAACAGGGAACACTGAAGCTTTCTTT
J gene: TRBJ1-1
D gene: .
V gene: TRBV12-3/TRBV12-4
clone size: many

CDR3 protein: CASSYGLAGGLGEQFF
CDR3 DNA: TGTGCCAGCAGTTACGGGCTAGCGGGGGGGCTGGGTGAGCAGTTCTTC
J gene: TRBJ2-1
D gene: TRBD2
V gene: TRBV6-5
clone size: few

CDR3 protein: CASSFDRGGNEKLFF
CDR3 DNA: TGTGCCAGCAGTTTTGACAGGGGGGGAAATGAAAAACTGTTTTTT
J gene: TRBJ1-4
D gene: TRBD1
V gene: TRBV2
clone size: many

CDR3 protein: CASSQGTNEKLFF
CDR3 DNA: TGCGCCAGCAGCCAAGGAACTAATGAAAAACTGTTTTTT
J gene: TRBJ1-4
D gene: .
V gene: TRBV5-1
clone size: .

CDR3 protein: CASSSASNDYYGYTF
CDR3 DNA: TGCGCCAGCAGCTCCGCATCCAATGACTACTATGGCTACACCTTC
J gene: TRBJ1-2
D gene: .
V gene: TRBV5-1
clone size: many

CDR3 protein: CSLAGTSVNEQFF
CDR3 DNA: TGCAGCCTGGCCGGGACTAGCGTCAATGAGCAGTTCTTC
J gene: TRBJ2-1
D gene: TRBD2
V gene: TRBV29-1
clone size: few

CDR3 protein: CASSVASAVTYEQYF
CDR3 DNA: TGTGCCAGCAGCGTAGCTTCGGCCGTTACCTACGAGCAGTACTTC
J gene: TRBJ2-7
D gene: .
V gene: TRBV9
clone size: many

CDR3 protein: CASSLQGVYGYTF
CDR3 DNA: TGTGCCAGCAGCTTGCAGGGAGTCTATGGCTACACCTTC
J gene: TRBJ1-2
D gene: .
V gene: TRBV5-6
clone size: .

CDR3 protein: CASSSRTLSGGYTF
CDR3 DNA: TGTGCCAGCAGTTCCCGGACACTTTCAGGGGGCTACACCTTC
J gene: TRBJ1-2
D gene: .
V gene: TRBV6-5
clone size: .

CDR3 protein: CASRNTVSPLHF
CDR3 DNA: TGTGCCAGCAGAAATACGGTTTCACCCCTCCACTTT
J gene: TRBJ1-6
D gene: .
V gene: TRBV6-6
clone size: few

CDR3 protein: CASSPRGGGYGYTF
CDR3 DNA: TGTGCCAGCAGCCCTCGTGGGGGGGGCTATGGCTACACCTTC
J gene: TRBJ1-2
D gene: .
V gene: TRBV3-1
clone size: few

CDR3 protein: CATSPDSAGTGELFF
CDR3 DNA: TGTGCCACCAGCCCGGACAGTGCCGGCACCGGGGAGCTGTTTTTT
J gene: TRBJ2-2
D gene: .
V gene: TRBV24-1
clone size: few

CDR3 protein: CASSPLGGDGDTIYF
CDR3 DNA: TGTGCCAGCAGCCCTCTGGGCGGGGACGGGGACACCATATATTTT
J gene: TRBJ1-3
D gene: .
V gene: TRBV4-2
clone size: many

CDR3 protein: CASSRSGHEQYF
CDR3 DNA: TGCGCCAGCAGCCGTTCCGGCCACGAGCAGTACTTC
J gene: TRBJ2-7
D gene: .
V gene: TRBV4-3
clone size: .

CDR3 protein: CASSFGREGGDTQYF
CDR3 DNA: TGTGCCAGCAGTTTCGGACGGGAGGGGGGAGATACGCAGTATTTT
J gene: TRBJ2-3
D gene: TRBD2
V gene: TRBV12-3/TRBV12-4
clone size: few

CDR3 protein: CASSSPSATQETQYF
CDR3 DNA: TGTGCCAGCTCCTCCCCAAGCGCCACGCAAGAGACCCAGTACTTC
J gene: TRBJ2-5
D gene: .
V gene: TRBV28
clone size: few

CDR3 protein: CASSQRRGRPPDTQYF
CDR3 DNA: TGTGCCAGCAGCCAGCGAAGGGGGCGCCCCCCAGATACGCAGTATTTT
J gene: TRBJ2-3
D gene: TRBD1
V gene: TRBV7-2
clone size: many